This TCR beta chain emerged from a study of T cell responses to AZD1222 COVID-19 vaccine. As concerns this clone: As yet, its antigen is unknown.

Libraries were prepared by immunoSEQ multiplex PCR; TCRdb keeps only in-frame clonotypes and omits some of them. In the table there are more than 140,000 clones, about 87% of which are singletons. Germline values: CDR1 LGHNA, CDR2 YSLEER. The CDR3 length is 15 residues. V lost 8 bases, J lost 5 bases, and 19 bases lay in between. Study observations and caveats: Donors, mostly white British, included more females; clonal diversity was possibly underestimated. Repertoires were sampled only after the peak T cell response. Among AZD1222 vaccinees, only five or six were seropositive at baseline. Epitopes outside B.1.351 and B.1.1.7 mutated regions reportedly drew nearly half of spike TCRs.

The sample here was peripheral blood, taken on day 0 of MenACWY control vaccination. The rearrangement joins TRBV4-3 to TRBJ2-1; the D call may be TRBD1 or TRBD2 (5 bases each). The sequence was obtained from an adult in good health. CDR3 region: CASAGRASGHNEQFF. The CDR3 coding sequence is TGCGCCAGCGCAGGCCGGGCATCGGGGCACAATGAGCAGTTCTTC.